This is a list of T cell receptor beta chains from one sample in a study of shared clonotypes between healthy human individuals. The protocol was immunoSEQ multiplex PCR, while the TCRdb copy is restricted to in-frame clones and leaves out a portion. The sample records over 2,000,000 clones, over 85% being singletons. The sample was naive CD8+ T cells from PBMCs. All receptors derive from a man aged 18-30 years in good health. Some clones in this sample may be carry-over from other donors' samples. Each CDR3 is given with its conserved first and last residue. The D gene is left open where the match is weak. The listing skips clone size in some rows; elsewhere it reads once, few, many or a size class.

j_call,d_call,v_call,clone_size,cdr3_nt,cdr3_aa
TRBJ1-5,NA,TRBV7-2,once,TGTGCCAGCAGCGCAACTGACAGGAAGGGTCAGCCCCAGCATTTT,CASSATDRKGQPQHF
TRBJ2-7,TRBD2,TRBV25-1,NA,TGTGCCAGCAGTGACCTTCTAGCGGGAGCCCCCACTCGTGACGAGCAGTACTTC,CASSDLLAGAPTRDEQYF
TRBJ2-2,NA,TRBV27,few,TGTGCCAGCAGCTATACTTCGAACACCGGGGAGCTGTTTTTT,CASSYTSNTGELFF
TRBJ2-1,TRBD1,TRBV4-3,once,TGCGCCAGCAGCCAAGAGACAGGGGTAGGCAATGAGCAGTTCTTC,CASSQETGVGNEQFF
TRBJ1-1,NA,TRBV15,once,TGTGCCACCAGCAGAGATACTTATAGAGCTTTCTTT,CATSRDTYRAFF
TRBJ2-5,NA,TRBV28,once,TGTGCCAGCAGTTTAGCAGGGAGGGAGACCCAGTACTTC,CASSLAGRETQYF
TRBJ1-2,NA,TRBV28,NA,TGTGCCAGCAGTTTGGGGGGGCGCGCCTATGGCTACACCTTC,CASSLGGRAYGYTF
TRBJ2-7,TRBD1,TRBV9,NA,TGTGCCAGCAGCGTAGGTAATGGACAGGGGGCGAGGGAGCAGTACTTC,CASSVGNGQGAREQYF
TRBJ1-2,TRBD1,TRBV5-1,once,TGCGCCAGCAGCCGGGACAGGGATAACTATGGCTACACCTTC,CASSRDRDNYGYTF
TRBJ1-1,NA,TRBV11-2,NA,TGTGCCAGCAGCTTAGCTGTCGTACAAGTCCTCACTGAAGCTTTCTTT,CASSLAVVQVLTEAFF
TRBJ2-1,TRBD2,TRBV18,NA,TGTGCCAGCTCACCGCTGGGACTACCAAGCAAATACAATGAGCAGTTCTTC,CASSPLGLPSKYNEQFF
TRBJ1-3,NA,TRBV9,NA,TGTGCCAGCAGCTTGTGGACAGCTGGAAACACCATATATTTT,CASSLWTAGNTIYF
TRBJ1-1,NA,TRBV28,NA,TGTGCCAGCAGCAATACAGGGAGGGGAAGGAACACTGAAGCTTTCTTT,CASSNTGRGRNTEAFF
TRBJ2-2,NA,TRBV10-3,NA,TGTGCCATCAGGGGGCGAGGTATAAACACCGGGGAGCTGTTTTTT,CAIRGRGINTGELFF
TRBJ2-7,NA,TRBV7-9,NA,TGTGCCAGCAGCCCCCAAAGGGGCGTCTCCTACGAGCAGTACTTC,CASSPQRGVSYEQYF
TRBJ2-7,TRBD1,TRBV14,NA,TGTGCCAGCAGCCATTGGGACAGAGGGCCCTACGAGCAGTACTTC,CASSHWDRGPYEQYF
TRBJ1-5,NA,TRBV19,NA,TGTGCCAGTAGTTACGGGGTTGGGGCTAATCAGCCCCAGCATTTT,CASSYGVGANQPQHF
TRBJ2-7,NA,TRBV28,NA,TGTGCCAGCAGGGCGGGACAGCTTTCCTACGAGCAGTACTTC,CASRAGQLSYEQYF
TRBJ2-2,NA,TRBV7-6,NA,TGTGCCAGCAGCTTCACAGGGCCCGGGGAGCTGTTTTTT,CASSFTGPGELFF
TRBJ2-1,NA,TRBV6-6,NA,TGTGCCAGCAGCCTCCCAAGCGGACCGGAGCAGTTCTTC,CASSLPSGPEQFF
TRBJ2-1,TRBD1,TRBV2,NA,TGTGCCAGCAGTGATAGTATGGGACAGGGGTACAATGAGCAGTTCTTC,CASSDSMGQGYNEQFF
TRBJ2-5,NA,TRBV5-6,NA,TGTGCCAGCAGCTTCGGGGTGAGGGCGGGATGGGAGACCCAGTACTTC,CASSFGVRAGWETQYF
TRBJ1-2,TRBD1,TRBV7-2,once,TGTGCCAGCAGCTCCCGGGACAGGGGTGCCGTCTATGGCTACACCTTC,CASSSRDRGAVYGYTF
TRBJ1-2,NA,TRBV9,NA,TGTGCCAGCAGCGTTTCTAGGGGGATCGACTATGGCTACACCTTC,CASSVSRGIDYGYTF
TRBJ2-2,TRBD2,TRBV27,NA,TGTGCCAGCGGGTTAGCGGGAGACACCGGGGAGCTGTTTTTT,CASGLAGDTGELFF
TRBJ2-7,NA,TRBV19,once,TGTGCCAGTAGTCCCCGGCACGCTTCCTACGAGCAGTACTTC,CASSPRHASYEQYF
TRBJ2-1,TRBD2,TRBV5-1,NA,TGCGCCAGCACCCCGGAGGCGGGAGGACCCTACAATGAGCAGTTCTTC,CASTPEAGGPYNEQFF
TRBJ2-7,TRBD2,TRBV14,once,TGTGCCAGCAGCAGGGGCCTAGCGGTTTCCTACGAGCAGTACTTC,CASSRGLAVSYEQYF
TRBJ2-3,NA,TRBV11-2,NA,TGTGCCAGCAGCTTAGCCAAGGGGGGCGGAGGACGCACAGATACGCAGTATTTT,CASSLAKGGGGRTDTQYF
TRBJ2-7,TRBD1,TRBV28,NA,TGTGCCAGCAGTTCGGACAGGGGAGCCTACGAGCAGTACTTC,CASSSDRGAYEQYF